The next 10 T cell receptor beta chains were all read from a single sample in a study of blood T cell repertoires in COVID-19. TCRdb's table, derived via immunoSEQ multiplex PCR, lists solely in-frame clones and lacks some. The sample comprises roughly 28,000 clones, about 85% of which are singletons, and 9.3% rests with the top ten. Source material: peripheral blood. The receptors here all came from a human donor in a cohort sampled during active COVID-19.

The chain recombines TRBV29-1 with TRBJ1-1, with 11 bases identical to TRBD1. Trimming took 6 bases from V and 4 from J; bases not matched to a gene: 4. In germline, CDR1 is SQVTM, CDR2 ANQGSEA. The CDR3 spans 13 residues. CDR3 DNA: TGCAGCGTGGAGGGGACAGGGGGCACTGAAGCTTTCTTT. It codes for CSVEGTGGTEAFF.

CDR3 loop: CASSLWPLKAFF. The CDR3 DNA reads as TGTGCCAGCAGCTTATGGCCCTTAAAAGCTTTCTTT. J is TRBJ1-1 and V is TRBV7-9; no reliable D call. The CDR3 consists of 12 residues. Trimming cost V 2 bases and J 9 bases, with 10 bases left between them. Germline CDR1 reads SEHNR; CDR2 reads FQNEAQ (reference sequence).

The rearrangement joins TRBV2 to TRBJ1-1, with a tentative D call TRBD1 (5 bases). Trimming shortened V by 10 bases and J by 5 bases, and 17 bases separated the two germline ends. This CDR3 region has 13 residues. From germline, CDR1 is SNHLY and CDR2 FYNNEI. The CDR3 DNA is TGTGCCAAGGGTCCTATGGGGGGTACTGAAGCTTTCTTT. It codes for CAKGPMGGTEAFF.

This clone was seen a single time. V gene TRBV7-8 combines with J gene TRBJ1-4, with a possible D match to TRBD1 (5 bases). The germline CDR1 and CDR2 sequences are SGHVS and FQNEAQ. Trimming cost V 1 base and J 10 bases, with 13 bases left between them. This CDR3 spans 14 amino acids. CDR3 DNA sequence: TGTGCCAGCAGCTTAGACGGACGGGGGGTAAAACTGTTTTTT. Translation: CASSLDGRGVKLFF.

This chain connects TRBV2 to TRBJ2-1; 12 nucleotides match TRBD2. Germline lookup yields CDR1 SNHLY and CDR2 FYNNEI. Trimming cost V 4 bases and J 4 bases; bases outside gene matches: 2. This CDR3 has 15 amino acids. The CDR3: CASSAGLAGYNEQFF. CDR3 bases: TGTGCCAGCAGTGCTGGACTAGCGGGGTACAATGAGCAGTTCTTC.

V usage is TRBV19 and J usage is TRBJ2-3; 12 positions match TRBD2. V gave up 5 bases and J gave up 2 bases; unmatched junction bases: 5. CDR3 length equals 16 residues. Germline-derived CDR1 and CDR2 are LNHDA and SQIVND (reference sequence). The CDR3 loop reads CASSELAGGTTDTQYF. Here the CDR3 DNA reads TGTGCCAGTAGTGAACTAGCGGGGGGAACCACAGATACGCAGTATTTT. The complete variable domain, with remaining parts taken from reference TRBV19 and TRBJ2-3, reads DGGITQSPKYLFRKEGQNVTLSCEQNLNHDAMYWYRQDPGQGLRLIYYSQIVNDFQKGDIAEGYSVSREKKESFPLTVTSAQKNPTAFYLCASSELAGGTTDTQYFGPGTRLTVL.

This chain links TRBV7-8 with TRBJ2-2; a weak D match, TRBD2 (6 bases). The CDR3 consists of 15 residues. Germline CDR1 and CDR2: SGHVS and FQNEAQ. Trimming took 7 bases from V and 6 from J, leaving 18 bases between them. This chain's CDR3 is CASTNLPRGAGELFF. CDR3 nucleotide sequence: TGTGCCAGCACCAACCTCCCTCGCGGGGCCGGGGAGCTGTTTTTT.

The CDR3 region has the DNA TGTGCCAGTAGTATTGGCAGCGGGACACCGGTGGAGCAGTACTTC. Its protein product is CASSIGSGTPVEQYF. This sequence joins TRBV19 and TRBJ2-7; D might be TRBD2 (7 bases). V lost 3 bases and J 7 bases, leaving 19 bases between the germline ends. CDR1 and CDR2 (germline): LNHDA, SQIVND (reference sequence). The CDR3 has 15 residues.

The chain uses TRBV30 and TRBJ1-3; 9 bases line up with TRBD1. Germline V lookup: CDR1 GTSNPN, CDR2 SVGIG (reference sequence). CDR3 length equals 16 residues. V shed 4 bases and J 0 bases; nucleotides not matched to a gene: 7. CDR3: CAWIRDRVFSGNTIYF. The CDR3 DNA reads TGTGCCTGGATCAGGGACAGGGTCTTCTCTGGAAACACCATATATTTT. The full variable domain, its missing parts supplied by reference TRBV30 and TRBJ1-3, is SQTIHQWPATLVQPVGSPLSLECTVEGTSNPNLYWYRQAAGRGLQLLFYSVGIGQISSEVPQNLSASRPQDRQFILSSKKLLLSDSGFYLCAWIRDRVFSGNTIYFGEGSWLTVV.

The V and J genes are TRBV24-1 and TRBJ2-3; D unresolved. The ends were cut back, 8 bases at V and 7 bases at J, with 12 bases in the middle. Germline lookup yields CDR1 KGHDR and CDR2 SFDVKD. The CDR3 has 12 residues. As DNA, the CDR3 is TGTGCCACCACACACCGCAGGCATACGCAGTATTTT. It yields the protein CATTHRRHTQYF.